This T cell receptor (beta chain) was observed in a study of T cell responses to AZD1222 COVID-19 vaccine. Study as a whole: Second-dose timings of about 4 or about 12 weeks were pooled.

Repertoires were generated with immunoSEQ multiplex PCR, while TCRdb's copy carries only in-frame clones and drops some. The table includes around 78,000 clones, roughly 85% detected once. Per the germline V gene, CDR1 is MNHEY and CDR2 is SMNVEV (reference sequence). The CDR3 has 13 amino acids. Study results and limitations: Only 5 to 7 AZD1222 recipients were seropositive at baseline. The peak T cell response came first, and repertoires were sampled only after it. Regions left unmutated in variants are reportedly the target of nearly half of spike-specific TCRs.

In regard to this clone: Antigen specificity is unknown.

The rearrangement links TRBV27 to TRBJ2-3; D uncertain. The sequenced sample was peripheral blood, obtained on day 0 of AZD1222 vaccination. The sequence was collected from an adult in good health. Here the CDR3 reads CAAAGAVWDTQYF. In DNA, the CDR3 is TGTGCTGCAGCAGGAGCTGTCTGGGATACGCAGTATTTT.